This note documents a single T cell receptor beta chain sequence. Its cognate antigen is unknown. It was focal radiation plus CTLA-4 blockade with ipilimumab that patients with chemo-refractory metastatic non-small-cell lung cancer received. The method was immunoSEQ multiplex PCR; TCRdb's version includes in-frame clones alone and lacks a portion of them. The table has 45,000 to 60,000 clones, 82% seen once. The sample is drawn from a study of radiotherapy plus CTLA-4 blockade in lung cancer. The study's findings and limits: Blood TCR clones of tumor origin expanded after radiotherapy plus ipilimumab. Response was reportedly best predicted by early blood T cell clone dynamics, with interferon-beta.

This CDR3 has 14 amino acids. CDR1 and CDR2 from the germline V gene are MNHNS and SASEGT. V was trimmed by 6 bases and J by 7 bases, leaving 19 bases between them. Material: peripheral blood, obtained from a patient treated with radiotherapy plus ipilimumab. The sequence was obtained from a human donor with non-small cell lung cancer who had stable disease on radiotherapy plus ipilimumab. The V gene is TRBV6-1, the J gene TRBJ2-7; TRBD2 is a possible D gene (6 bases). CDR3 protein: CASRETGLPREQYF. CDR3 nucleotide sequence: TGTGCCAGCAGGGAAACGGGACTCCCCAGGGAGCAGTACTTC.